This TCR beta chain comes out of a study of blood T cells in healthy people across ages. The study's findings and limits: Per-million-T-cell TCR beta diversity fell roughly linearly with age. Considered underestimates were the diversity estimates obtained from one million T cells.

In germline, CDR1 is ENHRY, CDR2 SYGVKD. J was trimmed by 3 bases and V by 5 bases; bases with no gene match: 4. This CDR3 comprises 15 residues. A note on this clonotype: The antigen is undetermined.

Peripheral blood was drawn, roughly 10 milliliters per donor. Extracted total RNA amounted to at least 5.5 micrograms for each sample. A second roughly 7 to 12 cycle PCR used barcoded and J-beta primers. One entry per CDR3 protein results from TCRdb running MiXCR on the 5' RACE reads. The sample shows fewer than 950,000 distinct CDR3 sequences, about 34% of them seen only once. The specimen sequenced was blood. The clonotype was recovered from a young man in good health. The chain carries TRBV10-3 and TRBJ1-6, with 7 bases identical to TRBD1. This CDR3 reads CAISPGQIYNSPLHF. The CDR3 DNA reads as TGTGCCATCAGTCCGGGACAGATCTATAATTCACCCCTCCACTTT.